The sequence of this T cell receptor beta chain was determined in a study of cytotoxic CD8 clonotypes in ibrutinib-treated CLL. The table came from immunoSEQ multiplex PCR; TCRdb's copy has only in-frame clones and leaves some out. The top ten clones hold approximately 5.6% of a sample with approximately 280,000 clones, about 72% of them seen once. CDR1 is SGDLS, CDR2 YYNGEE, per germline. Deletions cut 4 bases from V and 0 bases from J, with 16 bases between. The CDR3 loop spans 16 amino acids. Sequences were derived from PBMCs, sampled at disease progression, from a patient treated with ibrutinib. The chain recombines TRBV9 with TRBJ1-1; D possibly corresponds to TRBD1 (5 bases). The receptor's source is a human donor with chronic lymphocytic leukemia. Here the CDR3 DNA reads TGTGCCAGCAGCCTCGGGACTACACACATGAACACTGAAGCTTTCTTT. It codes for CASSLGTTHMNTEAFF.